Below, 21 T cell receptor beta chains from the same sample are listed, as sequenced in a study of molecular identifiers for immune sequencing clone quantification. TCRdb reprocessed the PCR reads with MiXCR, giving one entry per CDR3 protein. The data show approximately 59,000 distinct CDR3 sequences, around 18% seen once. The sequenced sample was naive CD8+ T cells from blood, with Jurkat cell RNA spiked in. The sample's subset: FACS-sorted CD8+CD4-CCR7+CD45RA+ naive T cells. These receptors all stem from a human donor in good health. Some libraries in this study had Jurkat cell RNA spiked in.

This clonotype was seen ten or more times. Here the CDR3 reads CSARDEGRTDQETQYF. The CDR3 DNA reads as TGCAGTGCTAGAGATGAGGGGAGAACAGACCAAGAGACCCAGTACTTC. This chain connects TRBV20-1 to TRBJ2-5; tentatively, D is TRBD1 or TRBD2 (5 bases each). CDR3 length: 16 amino acids. Germline CDR1 is DFQATT and CDR2 is SNEGSKA (reference sequence). V lost 0 bases and J 0 bases, leaving 14 bases between the germline ends.

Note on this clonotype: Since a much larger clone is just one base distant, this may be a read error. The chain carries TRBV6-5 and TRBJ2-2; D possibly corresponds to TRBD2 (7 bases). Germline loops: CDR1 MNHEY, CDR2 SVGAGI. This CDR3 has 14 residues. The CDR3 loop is CASSYGRDTGELLF. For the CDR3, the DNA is TGTGCCAGCAGTTACGGGAGGGACACCGGGGAGCTGCTTTTT.

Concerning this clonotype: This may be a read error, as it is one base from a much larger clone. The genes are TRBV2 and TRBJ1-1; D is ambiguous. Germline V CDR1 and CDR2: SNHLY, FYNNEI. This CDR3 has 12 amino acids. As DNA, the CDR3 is TGTGCCAGCAATGAATGGAGGACTGAAGCTTTCTTT. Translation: CASNEWRTEAFF.

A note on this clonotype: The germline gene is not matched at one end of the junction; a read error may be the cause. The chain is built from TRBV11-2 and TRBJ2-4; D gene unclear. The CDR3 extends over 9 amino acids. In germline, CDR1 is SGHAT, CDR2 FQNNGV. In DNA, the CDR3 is TGTGCCAGCAGCCCCCCCCCGCACTTC. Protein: CASSPPPHF. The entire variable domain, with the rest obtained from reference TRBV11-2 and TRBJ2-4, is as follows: EAGVAQSPRYKIIEKRQSVAFWCNPISGHATLYWYQQILGQGPKLLIQFQNNGVVDDSQLPKDRFSAERLKGVDSTLKIQPAKLEDSAVYLCASSPPPHFGAGTRLSVL.

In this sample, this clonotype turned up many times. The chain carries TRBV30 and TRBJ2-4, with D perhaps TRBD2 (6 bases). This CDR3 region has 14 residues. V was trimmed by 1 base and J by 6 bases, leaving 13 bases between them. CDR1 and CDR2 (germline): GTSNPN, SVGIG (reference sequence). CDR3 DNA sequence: TGTGCCTGGAGTGCCGGGGACTGGCGAAACATTCAGTACTTC. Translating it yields CAWSAGDWRNIQYF.

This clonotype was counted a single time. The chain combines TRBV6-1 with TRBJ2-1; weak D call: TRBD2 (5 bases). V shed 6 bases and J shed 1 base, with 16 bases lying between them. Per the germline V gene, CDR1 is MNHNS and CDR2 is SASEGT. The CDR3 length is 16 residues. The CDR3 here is CASRWTGFLSYNEQFF. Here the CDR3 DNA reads TGTGCCAGCAGATGGACGGGGTTTTTATCCTACAATGAGCAGTTCTTC.

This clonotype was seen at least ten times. The CDR3: CASSPAAVSGNEQYF. The CDR3 DNA is TGTGCCAGCTCACCTGCGGCAGTCAGCGGGAACGAGCAGTACTTC. V usage is TRBV18 and J usage is TRBJ2-7; TRBD2 agrees at 7 bases. Trimming removed 3 bases from V and 5 bases from J; junction bases left unmatched: 10. There are 15 residues in the CDR3. Germline V lookup: CDR1 KGHSH, CDR2 LQKENI.

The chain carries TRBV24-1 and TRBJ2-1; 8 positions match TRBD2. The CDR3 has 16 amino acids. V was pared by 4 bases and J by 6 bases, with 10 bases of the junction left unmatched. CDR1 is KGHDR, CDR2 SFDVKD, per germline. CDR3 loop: CATSDPGAGEVNEQFF. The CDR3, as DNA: TGTGCCACCAGTGACCCGGGAGCGGGAGAGGTCAATGAGCAGTTCTTC.

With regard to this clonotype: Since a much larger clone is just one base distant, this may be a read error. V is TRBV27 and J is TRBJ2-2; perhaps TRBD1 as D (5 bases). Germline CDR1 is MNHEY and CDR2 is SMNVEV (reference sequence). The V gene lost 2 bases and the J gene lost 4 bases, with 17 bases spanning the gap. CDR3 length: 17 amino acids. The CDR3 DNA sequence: TGTGCCAGCAGTTTAATGTTTGGACAAGAGAGCACCGGGGAGCTGTTTTTT. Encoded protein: CASSLMFGQESTGELFF.

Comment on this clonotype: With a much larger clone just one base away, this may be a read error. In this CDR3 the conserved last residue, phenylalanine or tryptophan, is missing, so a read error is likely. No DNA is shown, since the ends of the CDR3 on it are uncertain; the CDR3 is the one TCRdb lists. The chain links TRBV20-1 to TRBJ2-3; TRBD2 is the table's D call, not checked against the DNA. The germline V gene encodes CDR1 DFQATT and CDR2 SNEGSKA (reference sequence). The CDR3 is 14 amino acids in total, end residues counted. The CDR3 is CSARAIVPTDTRYL.

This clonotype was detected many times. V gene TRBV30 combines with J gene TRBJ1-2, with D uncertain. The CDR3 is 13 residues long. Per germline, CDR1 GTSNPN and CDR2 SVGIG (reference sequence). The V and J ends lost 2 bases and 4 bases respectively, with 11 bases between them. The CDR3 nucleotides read TGTGCCTGGAGTCCGGCCGGAGCCTATGGCTACACCTTC. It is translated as CAWSPAGAYGYTF.

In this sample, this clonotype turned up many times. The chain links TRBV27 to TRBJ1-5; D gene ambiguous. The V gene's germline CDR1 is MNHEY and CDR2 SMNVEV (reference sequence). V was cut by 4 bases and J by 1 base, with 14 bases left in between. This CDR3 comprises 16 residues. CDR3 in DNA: TGTGCCAGCAGTTCGGGTGCAGGCCTAAGCAATCAGCCCCAGCATTTT. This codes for CASSSGAGLSNQPQHF.

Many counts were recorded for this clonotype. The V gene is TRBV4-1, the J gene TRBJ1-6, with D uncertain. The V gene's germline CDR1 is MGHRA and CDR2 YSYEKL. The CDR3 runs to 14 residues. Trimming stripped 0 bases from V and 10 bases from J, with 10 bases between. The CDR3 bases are TGCGCCAGCAGCCAAGATCCAAGGAGGTCACCCCTCCACTTT. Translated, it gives CASSQDPRRSPLHF.

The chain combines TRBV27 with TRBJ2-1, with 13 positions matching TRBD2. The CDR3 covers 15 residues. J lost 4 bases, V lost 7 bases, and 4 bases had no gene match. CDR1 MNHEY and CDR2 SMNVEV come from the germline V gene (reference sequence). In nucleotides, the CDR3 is TGTGCCAGCACTAAGGGACTAGCGGGGTACAATGAGCAGTTCTTC. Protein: CASTKGLAGYNEQFF.

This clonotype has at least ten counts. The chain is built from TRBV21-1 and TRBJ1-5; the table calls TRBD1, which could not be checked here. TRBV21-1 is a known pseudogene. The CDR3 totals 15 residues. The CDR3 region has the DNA TGTGCCAGCAGCAAAGAATCGACAGGCAATCAGCCCCAGCATTTT. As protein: CASSKESTGNQPQHF.

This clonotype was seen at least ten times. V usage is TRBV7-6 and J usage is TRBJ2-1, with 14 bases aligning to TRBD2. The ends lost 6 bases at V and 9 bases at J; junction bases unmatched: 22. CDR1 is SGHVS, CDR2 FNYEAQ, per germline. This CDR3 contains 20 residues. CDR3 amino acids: CASRPLPGLAGEGHPGEQFF. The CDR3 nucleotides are TGTGCCAGCAGACCTCTACCGGGACTAGCGGGAGAGGGGCATCCCGGTGAGCAGTTCTTC.

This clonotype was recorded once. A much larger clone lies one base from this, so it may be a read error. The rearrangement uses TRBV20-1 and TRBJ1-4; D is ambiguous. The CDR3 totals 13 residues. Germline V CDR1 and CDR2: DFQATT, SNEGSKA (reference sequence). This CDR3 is CSARPVSGERLFF. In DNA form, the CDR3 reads TGCAGTGCTAGACCCGTCTCTGGTGAAAGACTGTTTTTT.

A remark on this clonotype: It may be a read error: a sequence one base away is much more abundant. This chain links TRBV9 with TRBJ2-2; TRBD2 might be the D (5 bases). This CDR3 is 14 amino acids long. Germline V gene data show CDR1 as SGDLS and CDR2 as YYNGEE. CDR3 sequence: CASSVGENTGELLF. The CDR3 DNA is TGTGCCAGCAGCGTAGGTGAGAACACCGGGGAGCTGCTTTTT.

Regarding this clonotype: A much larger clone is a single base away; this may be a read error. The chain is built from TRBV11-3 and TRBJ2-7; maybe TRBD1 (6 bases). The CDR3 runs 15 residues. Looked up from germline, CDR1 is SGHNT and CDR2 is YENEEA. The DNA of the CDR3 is TGTGCCGGCAGCAAACAGGGACACAATTGGAACGAGCAGTACTTC. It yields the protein CAGSKQGHNWNEQYF.

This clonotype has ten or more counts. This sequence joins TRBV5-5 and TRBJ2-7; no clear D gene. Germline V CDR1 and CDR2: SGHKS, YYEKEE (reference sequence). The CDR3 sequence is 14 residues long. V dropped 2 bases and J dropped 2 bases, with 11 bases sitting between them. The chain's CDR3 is CASSFFDPAYEQYF. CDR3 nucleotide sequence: TGTGCCAGCAGCTTTTTTGACCCAGCCTACGAGCAGTACTTC.

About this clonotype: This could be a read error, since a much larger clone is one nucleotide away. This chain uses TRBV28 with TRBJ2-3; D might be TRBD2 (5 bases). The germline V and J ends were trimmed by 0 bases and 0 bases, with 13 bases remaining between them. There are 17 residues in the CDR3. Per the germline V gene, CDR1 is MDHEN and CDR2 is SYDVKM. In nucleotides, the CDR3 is TGTGCCAGCAGTTTATGGCAGGAGGATCCTAGCACAGATACGCAGTATTTT. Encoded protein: CASSLWQEDPSTDTQYF.